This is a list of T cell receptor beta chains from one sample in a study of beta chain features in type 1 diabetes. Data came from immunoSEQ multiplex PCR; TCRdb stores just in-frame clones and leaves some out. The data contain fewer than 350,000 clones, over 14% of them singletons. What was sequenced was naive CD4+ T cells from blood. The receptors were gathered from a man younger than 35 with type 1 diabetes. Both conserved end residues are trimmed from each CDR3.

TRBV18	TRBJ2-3	ASSPTGSLKVQY
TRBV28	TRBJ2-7	ASSSLDRRVLDYEQY
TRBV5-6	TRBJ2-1	ASSQLAGGPRVADEQF
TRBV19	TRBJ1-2	ASSMLMLRVYGYT
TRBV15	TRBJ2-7	ATSRVIDGRYYEQY
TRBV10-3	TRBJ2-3	AISDSTVGADTQY
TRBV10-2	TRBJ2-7	ASRLGTGGRSEQY
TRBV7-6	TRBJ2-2	ASSGGLAGAGGRTGELF
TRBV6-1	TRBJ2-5	ASRARQETQY
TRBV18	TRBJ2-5	ASSPGTGGGETQY